One and the same sample provided the 2 T cell receptor beta chains below, sequenced in a study of blood T cell repertoires in COVID-19. The data were produced by immunoSEQ multiplex PCR, yet TCRdb's version contains in-frame clones alone and is incomplete. Counted here are some 230,000 clones, around 84% occurring once; the ten biggest clones make up 5.1%. The material sequenced was peripheral blood. The receptors stem from a woman aged 60 to 75 who had recovered from COVID-19.

This rearrangement joins TRBV5-1 to TRBJ2-3, with 10 bases lining up with TRBD1. Germline trimming cut 4 bases from V and 1 base from J; bases unmatched to any gene: 0. Germline CDR1 and CDR2: SGHRS and YFSETQ. This CDR3 is 14 amino acids long. The DNA for the CDR3 is TGCGCCAGCAGCGGGACAGGGGGCACAGATACGCAGTATTTT. It is translated as CASSGTGGTDTQYF.

This clone has just a few counts. V usage is TRBV24-1 and J usage is TRBJ2-7, with 9 bases that match TRBD1. Losses at the gene ends were 4 bases for V and 5 bases for J; bases not matched to a gene: 17. The germline V gene has CDR1 KGHDR and CDR2 SFDVKD. This CDR3 region has 18 residues. CDR3 protein: CATSDYGDRVGILNEQYF. The CDR3 DNA reads TGTGCCACCAGTGACTACGGGGACAGGGTAGGAATTCTCAACGAGCAGTACTTC.